A selection of T cell receptor beta chains follows, all from one sample in a study of blood T cells in healthy people across ages. MiXCR, applied by TCRdb to the 5' RACE reads, yields one record per CDR3 protein. The sample shows roughly 650,000 distinct CDR3 sequences, about 34% of them seen only once. Sequenced sample: blood. The receptor source for this set is a woman aged 80 or over in good health. Each CDR3 is given with its conserved first and last residue. A D gene is named only where the DNA matches it firmly. Size is omitted from some rows. Given values are once, few, many or a class for expanded clones.

j_gene	len	d_gene	v_gene	abundance	CDR3nt	CDR3aa
TRBJ1-2	13	.	TRBV20-1	.	TGCAGTGTTGAGAAGGGACTTTACGGTGGCTACACCTTC	CSVEKGLYGGYTF
TRBJ1-1	18	.	TRBV4-2	many	TGTGCCAGCAGCCAAGGGCCCACGGGGATGATGATCAACACTGAAGCTTTCTTT	CASSQGPTGMMINTEAFF
TRBJ2-6	16	.	TRBV6-1	many	TGTGCCAGCAGTGAAACGCTAAGCTCTGGGGCCAACGTCCTGACTTTC	CASSETLSSGANVLTF
TRBJ2-3	15	TRBD2	TRBV29-1	many	TGCAGCGTGTTGGGGCTAGCGGGGGGAACTGATACGCAGTATTTT	CSVLGLAGGTDTQYF
TRBJ2-3	15	.	TRBV5-1	many	TGCGCCAGCAGCTCCTCAGGACGAGGAACAGATACGCAGTATTTT	CASSSSGRGTDTQYF
TRBJ1-1	12	.	TRBV20-1	.	TGCAGTGCTGAGTACCAGAACACTGAAGCTTTCTTT	CSAEYQNTEAFF
TRBJ1-1	11	.	TRBV6-2/TRBV6-3	.	TGTGCCATCTCACAGAACACTGAAGCTTTCTTT	CAISQNTEAFF
TRBJ1-1	14	.	TRBV20-1	many	TGCAGTGCTAGCCGATTACAGGGGAACACTGAAGCTTTCTTT	CSASRLQGNTEAFF
TRBJ2-1	16	.	TRBV7-2	many	TGTGCCAGCAGCAAGACTAACCCCAGCTCCTACAATGAGCAGTTCTTC	CASSKTNPSSYNEQFF
TRBJ1-1	13	TRBD1	TRBV3-1	.	TGTGCCAGCAGCCCCGGGACAGTCACTGAAGCTTTCTTT	CASSPGTVTEAFF
TRBJ1-1	14	.	TRBV18	many	TGTGCCAGCTCACCACCGAATGGGAACACTGAAGCTTTCTTT	CASSPPNGNTEAFF
TRBJ2-7	14	.	TRBV3-1	.	TGTGCCAGCAGCCAAGATCAGACTTCCTACGAGCAGTACTTC	CASSQDQTSYEQYF
TRBJ1-2	15	.	TRBV5-4	many	TGTGCCAGCAGCTTGTGGGGCAGAAGGGACTATGGCTACACCTTC	CASSLWGRRDYGYTF
TRBJ2-5	15	.	TRBV6-2/TRBV6-3	many	TGTGCCAGCAGTTTTGGACTACCTAGCCAGGAGACCCAGTACTTC	CASSFGLPSQETQYF
TRBJ2-7	11	.	TRBV5-1	many	TGCGCCAGCAGCGACCGATACGAGCAGTACTTC	CASSDRYEQYF
TRBJ2-3	16	TRBD2	TRBV6-6	few	TGTGCCAGCAGTACCCCGGGACTAGCGGGGTCAGATACGCAGTATTTT	CASSTPGLAGSDTQYF
TRBJ2-7	14	.	TRBV21-1	few	TGTGCCAGCAACAAGGGGGACAGGGGAGTTTTGCAGTACTTC	CASNKGDRGVLQYF
TRBJ2-7	16	.	TRBV7-2	.	TGTGCCAGCAGCTTAGCGGTGGCAGGGGACGCCTACGAGCAGTACTTC	CASSLAVAGDAYEQYF
TRBJ1-2	16	TRBD1	TRBV3-1	many	TGTGCCAGCAGCCAAGATTTCGGGACAGCGGGCCTGAGCTACACCTTC	CASSQDFGTAGLSYTF
TRBJ2-6	16	TRBD2	TRBV7-2	many	TGTGCCAGCAGCTTGGCGGGGGTATCTGGGGCCAACGTCCTGACTTTC	CASSLAGVSGANVLTF
TRBJ2-7	13	.	TRBV2	few	TGTGCCAGCAGAGTGGACAGCTCCTACGGGCAGTACTTC	CASRVDSSYGQYF
TRBJ2-5	13	.	TRBV20-1	.	TGCAGTGCTAGCCGCGGCAGTTTGGAGACCCAGTACTTC	CSASRGSLETQYF